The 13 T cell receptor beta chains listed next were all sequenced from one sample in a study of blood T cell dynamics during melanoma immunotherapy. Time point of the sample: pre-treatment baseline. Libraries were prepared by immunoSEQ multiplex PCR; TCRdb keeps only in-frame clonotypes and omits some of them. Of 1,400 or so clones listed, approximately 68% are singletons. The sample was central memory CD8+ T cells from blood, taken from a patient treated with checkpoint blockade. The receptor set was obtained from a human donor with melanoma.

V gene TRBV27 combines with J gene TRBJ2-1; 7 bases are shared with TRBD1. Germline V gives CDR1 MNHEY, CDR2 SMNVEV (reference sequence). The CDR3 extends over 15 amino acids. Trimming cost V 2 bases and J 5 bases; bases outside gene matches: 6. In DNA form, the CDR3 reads TGTGCCAGCAGTTTAGAGACAGGGCCCAACAATGAGCAGTTCTTC. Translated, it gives CASSLETGPNNEQFF.

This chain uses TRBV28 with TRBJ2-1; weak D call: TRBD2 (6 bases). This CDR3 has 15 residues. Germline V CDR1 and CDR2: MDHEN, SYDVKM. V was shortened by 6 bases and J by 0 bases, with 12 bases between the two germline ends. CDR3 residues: CASRPGGGSYNEQFF. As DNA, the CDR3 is TGTGCCAGCAGACCCGGGGGTGGCTCCTACAATGAGCAGTTCTTC.

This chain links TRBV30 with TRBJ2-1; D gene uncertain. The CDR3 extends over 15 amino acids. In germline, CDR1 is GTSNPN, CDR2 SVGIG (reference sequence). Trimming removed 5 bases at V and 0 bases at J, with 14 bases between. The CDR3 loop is CAWDIGTSSYNEQFF. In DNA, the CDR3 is TGTGCCTGGGATATCGGTACGAGCTCCTACAATGAGCAGTTCTTC.

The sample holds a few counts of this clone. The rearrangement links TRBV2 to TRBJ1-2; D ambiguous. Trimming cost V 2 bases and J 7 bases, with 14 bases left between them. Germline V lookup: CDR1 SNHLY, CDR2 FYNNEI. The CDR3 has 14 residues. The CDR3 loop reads CASSERFLSGGYTF. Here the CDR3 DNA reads TGTGCCAGCAGTGAACGGTTCCTTTCGGGTGGCTACACCTTC. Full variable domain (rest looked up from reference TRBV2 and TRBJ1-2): EPEVTQTPSHQVTQMGQEVILRCVPISNHLYFYWYRQILGQKVEFLVSFYNNEISEKSEIFDDQFSVERPDGSNFTLKIRSTKLEDSAMYFCASSERFLSGGYTFGSGTRLTVV.

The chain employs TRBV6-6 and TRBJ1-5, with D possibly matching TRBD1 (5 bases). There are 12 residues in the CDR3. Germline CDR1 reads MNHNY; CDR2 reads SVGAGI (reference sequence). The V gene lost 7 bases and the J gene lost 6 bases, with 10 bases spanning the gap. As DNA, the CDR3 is TGTGCCAGCACCGACGGGGGTCAGCCCCAGCATTTT. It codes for CASTDGGQPQHF.

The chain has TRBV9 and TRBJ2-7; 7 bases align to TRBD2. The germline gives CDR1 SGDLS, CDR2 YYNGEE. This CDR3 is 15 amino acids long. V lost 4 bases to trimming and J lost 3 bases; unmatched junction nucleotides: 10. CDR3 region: CASSPPIAGVYEQYF. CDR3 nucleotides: TGTGCCAGCAGCCCCCCCATCGCGGGAGTCTACGAGCAGTACTTC. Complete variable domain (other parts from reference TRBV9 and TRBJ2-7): DSGVTQTPKHLITATGQRVTLRCSPRSGDLSVYWYQQSLDQGLQFLIQYYNGEERAKGNILERFSAQQFPDLHSELNLSSLELGDSALYFCASSPPIAGVYEQYFGPGTRLTVT.

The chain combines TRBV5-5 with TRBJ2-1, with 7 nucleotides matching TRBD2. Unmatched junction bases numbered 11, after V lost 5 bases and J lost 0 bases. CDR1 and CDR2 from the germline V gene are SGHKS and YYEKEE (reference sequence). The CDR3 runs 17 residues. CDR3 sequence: CASRSGTTAHSYNEQFF. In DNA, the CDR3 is TGTGCCAGCAGATCGGGGACTACGGCTCACTCCTACAATGAGCAGTTCTTC.

CDR3 DNA sequence: TGTGCCAGCACCCCGGGACGGTCCTACGAGCAGTACTTC. Amino acid sequence: CASTPGRSYEQYF. V and J are TRBV27 and TRBJ2-5, with D perhaps assigned TRBD1 or TRBD2 (5 bases each). The tail of the sequence fits TRBJ2-7 better, so the J call may be wrong. The CDR3 consists of 13 residues. CDR1 and CDR2 (germline): MNHEY, SMNVEV (reference sequence).

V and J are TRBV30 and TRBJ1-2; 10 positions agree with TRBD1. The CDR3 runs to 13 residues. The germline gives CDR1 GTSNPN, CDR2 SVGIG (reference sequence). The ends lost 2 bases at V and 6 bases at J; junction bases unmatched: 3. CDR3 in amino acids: CAWSPGTGDGYTF. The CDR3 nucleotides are TGTGCCTGGAGTCCCGGGACAGGGGATGGCTACACCTTC.

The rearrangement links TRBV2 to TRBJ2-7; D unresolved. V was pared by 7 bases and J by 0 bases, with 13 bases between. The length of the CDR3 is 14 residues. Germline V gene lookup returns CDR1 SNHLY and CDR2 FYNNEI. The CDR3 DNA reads TGTGCCAGCAAACTACCTGGGAACTCCTACGAGCAGTACTTC. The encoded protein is CASKLPGNSYEQYF.

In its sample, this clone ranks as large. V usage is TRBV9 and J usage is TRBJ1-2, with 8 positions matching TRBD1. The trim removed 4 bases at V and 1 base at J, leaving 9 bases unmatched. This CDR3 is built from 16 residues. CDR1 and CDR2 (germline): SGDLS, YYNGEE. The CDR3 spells CASSPPGTGDNYGYTF. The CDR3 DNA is TGTGCCAGCAGCCCTCCCGGGACAGGAGATAACTATGGCTACACCTTC.

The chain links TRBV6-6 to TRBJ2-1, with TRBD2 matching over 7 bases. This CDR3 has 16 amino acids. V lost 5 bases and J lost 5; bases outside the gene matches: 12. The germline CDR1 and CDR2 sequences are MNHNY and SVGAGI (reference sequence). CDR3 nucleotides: TGTGCCAGCAGTAACAAACTAGCGCCCCCCCACAATGAGCAGTTCTTC. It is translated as CASSNKLAPPHNEQFF.

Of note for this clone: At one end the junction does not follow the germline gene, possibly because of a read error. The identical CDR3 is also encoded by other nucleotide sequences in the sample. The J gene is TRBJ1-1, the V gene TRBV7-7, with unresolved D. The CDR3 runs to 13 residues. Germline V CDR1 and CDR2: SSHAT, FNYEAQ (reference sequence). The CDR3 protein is CASSLSLNTEAFF. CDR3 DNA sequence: TGTGCTAGCAGCTTATCCTTGAACACTGAAGCTTTCTTT.